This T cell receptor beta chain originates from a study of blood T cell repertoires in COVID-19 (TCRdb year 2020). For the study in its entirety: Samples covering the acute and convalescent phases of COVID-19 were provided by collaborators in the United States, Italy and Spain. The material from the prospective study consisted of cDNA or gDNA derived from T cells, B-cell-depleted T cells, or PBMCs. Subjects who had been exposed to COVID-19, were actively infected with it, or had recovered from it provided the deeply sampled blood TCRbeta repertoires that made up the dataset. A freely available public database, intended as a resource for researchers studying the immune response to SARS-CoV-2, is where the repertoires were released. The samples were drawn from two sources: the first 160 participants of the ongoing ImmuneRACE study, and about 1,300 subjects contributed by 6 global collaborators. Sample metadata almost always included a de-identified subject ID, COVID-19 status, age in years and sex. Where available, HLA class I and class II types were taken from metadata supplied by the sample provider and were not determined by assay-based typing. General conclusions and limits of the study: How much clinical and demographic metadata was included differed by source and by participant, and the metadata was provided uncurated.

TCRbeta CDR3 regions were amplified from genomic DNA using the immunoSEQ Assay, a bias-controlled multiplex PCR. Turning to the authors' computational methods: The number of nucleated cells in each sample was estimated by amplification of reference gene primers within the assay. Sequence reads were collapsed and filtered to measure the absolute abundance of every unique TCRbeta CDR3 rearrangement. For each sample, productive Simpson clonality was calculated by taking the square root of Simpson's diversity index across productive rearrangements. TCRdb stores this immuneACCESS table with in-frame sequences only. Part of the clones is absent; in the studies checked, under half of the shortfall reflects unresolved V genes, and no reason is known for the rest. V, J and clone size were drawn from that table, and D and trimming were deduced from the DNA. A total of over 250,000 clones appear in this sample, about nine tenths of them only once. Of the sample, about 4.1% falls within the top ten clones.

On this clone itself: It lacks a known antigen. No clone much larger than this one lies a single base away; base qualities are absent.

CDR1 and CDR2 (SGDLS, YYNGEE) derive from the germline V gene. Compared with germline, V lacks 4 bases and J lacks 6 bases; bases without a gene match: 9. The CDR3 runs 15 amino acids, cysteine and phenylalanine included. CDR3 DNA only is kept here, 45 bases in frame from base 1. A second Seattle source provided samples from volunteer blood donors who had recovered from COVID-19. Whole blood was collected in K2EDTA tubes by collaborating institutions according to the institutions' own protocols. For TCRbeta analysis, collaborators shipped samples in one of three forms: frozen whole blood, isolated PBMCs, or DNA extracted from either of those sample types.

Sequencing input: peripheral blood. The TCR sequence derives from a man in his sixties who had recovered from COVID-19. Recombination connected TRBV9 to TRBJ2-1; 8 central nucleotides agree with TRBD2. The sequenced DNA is TGTGCCAGCAGCTCGGGACTAGTGGGGGCCAATGAGCAGTTCTTC. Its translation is CASSSGLVGANEQFF.